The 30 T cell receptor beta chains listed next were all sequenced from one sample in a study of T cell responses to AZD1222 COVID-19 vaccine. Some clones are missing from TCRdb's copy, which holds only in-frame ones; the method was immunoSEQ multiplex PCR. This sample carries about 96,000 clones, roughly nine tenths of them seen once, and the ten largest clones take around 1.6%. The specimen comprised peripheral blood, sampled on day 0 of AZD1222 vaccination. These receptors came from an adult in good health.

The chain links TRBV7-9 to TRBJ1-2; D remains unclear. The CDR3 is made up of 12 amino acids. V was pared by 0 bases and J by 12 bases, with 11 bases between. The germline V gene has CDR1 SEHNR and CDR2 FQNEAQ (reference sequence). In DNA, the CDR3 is TGTGCCAGCAGCTTAGCGCTGTTGGGCGACACCTTC. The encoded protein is CASSLALLGDTF. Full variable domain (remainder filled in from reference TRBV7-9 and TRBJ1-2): DTGVSQNPRHKITKRGQNVTFRCDPISEHNRLYWYRQTLGQGPEFLTYFQNEAQLEKSRLLSDRFSAERPKGSFSTLEIQRTEQGDSAMYLCASSLALLGDTFGSGTRLTVV.

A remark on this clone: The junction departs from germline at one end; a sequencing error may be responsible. The CDR3 bases are TGTGCCAGCAGTTTTTCGACAGCGCACCTCTTC. It is translated as CASSFSTAHLF. The J gene is TRBJ1-2, the V gene TRBV12-3 or TRBV12-4, with a tentative D call TRBD1 (5 bases). The CDR3 consists of 11 residues.

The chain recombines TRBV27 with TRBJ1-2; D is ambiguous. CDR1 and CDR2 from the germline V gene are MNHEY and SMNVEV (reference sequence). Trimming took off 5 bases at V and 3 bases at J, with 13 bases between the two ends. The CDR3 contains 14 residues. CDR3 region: CASSLSGFDYGYTF. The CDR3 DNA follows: TGTGCCAGCAGTCTTTCGGGATTCGACTATGGCTACACCTTC.

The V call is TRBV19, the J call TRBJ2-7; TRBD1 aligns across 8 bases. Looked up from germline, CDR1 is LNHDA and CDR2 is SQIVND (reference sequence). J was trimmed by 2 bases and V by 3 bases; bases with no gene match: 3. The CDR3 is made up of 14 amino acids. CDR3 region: CASSIETGAYEQYF. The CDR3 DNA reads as TGTGCCAGTAGTATTGAGACAGGGGCCTACGAGCAGTACTTC. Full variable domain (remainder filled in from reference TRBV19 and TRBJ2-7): DGGITQSPKYLFRKEGQNVTLSCEQNLNHDAMYWYRQDPGQGLRLIYYSQIVNDFQKGDIAEGYSVSREKKESFPLTVTSAQKNPTAFYLCASSIETGAYEQYFGPGTRLTVT.

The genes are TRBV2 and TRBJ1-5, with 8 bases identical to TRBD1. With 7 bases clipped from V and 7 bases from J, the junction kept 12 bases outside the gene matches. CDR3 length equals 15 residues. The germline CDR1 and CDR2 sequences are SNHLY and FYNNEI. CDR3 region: CASMENSGGGQPQHF. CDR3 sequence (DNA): TGTGCCAGCATGGAAAATTCAGGGGGCGGGCAGCCCCAGCATTTT.

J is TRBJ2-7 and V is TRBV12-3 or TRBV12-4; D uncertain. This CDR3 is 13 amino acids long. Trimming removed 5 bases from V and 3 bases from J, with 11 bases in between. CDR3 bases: TGTGCCAGCAGTCCTCAGGAAGTCTACGAGCAGTACTTC. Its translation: CASSPQEVYEQYF.

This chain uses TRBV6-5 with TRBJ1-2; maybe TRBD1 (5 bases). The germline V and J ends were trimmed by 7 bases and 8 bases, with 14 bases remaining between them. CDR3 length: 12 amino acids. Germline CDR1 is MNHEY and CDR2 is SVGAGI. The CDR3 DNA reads TGTGCCAGCACGAACACCAGGGAGGGCTACACCTTC. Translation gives CASTNTREGYTF.

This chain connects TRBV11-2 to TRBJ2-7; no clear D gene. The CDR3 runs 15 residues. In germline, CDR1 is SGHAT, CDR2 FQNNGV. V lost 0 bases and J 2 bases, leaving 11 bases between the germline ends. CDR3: CASSLDRGTTYEQYF. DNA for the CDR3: TGTGCCAGCAGCTTAGATCGCGGCACGACCTACGAGCAGTACTTC.

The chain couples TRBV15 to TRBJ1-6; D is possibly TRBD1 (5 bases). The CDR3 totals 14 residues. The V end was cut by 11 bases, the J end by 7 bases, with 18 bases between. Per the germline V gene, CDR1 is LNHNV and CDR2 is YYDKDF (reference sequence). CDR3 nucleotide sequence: TGTGCCGCCCAGAGGGCAGGGATAAATTCACCCCTCCACTTT. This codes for CAAQRAGINSPLHF.

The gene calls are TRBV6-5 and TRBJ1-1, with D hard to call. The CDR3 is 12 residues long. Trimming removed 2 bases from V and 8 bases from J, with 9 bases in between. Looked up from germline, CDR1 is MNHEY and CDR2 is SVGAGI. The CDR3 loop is CASSYGPAEAFF. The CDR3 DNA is TGTGCCAGCAGTTACGGGCCAGCCGAAGCTTTCTTT.

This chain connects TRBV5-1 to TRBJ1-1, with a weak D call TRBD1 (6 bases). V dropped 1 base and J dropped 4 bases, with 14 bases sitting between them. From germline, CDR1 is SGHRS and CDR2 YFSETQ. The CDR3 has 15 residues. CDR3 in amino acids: CASSLRGDFRTEAFF. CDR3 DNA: TGCGCCAGCAGCTTGAGGGGGGACTTCCGCACTGAAGCTTTCTTT.

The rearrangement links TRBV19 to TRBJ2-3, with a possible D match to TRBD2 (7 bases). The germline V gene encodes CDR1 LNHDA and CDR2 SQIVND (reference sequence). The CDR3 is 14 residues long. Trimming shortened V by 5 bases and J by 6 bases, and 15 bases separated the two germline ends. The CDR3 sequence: CASSLEGGADTQYF. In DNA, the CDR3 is TGTGCCAGTAGTCTCGAGGGGGGGGCCGATACGCAGTATTTT.

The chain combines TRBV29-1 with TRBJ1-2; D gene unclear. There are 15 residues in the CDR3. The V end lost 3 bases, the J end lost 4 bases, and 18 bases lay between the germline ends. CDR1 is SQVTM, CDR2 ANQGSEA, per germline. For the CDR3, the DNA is TGCAGCGTTGACGGGTCAGAGGGCGTCGGCTATGGCTACACCTTC. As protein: CSVDGSEGVGYGYTF. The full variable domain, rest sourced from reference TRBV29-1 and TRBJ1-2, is SAVISQKPSRDICQRGTSLTIQCQVDSQVTMMFWYRQQPGQSLTLIATANQGSEATYESGFVIDKFPISRPNLTFSTLTVSNMSPEDSSIYLCSVDGSEGVGYGYTFGSGTRLTVV.

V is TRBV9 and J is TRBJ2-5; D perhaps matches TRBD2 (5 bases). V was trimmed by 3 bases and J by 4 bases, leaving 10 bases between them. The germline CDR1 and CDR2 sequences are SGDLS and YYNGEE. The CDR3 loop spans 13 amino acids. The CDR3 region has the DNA TGTGCCAGCAGCGCAAGCGGATCAGAGACCCAGTACTTC. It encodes CASSASGSETQYF.

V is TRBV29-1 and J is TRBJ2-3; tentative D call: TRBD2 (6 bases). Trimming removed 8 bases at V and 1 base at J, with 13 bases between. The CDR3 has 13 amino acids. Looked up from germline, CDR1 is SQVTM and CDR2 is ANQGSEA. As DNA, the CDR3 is TGCAGCTTTATCCGCGGGGGCACAGATACGCAGTATTTT. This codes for CSFIRGGTDTQYF.

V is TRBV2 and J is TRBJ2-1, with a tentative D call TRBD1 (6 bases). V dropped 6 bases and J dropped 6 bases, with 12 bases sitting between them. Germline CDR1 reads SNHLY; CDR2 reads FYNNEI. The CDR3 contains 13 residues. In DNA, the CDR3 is TGTGCCAGCAGGGGGGCCGGGATCAATGAGCAGTTCTTC. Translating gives CASRGAGINEQFF.

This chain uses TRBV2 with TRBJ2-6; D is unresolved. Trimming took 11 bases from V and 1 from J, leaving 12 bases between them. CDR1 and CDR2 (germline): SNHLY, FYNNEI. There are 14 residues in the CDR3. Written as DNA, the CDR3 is TGTGCCTCCGCTAAGGCTTCTGGGGCCAACGTCCTGACTTTC. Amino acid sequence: CASAKASGANVLTF. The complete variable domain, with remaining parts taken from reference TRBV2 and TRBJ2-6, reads EPEVTQTPSHQVTQMGQEVILRCVPISNHLYFYWYRQILGQKVEFLVSFYNNEISEKSEIFDDQFSVERPDGSNFTLKIRSTKLEDSAMYFCASAKASGANVLTFGAGSRLTVL.

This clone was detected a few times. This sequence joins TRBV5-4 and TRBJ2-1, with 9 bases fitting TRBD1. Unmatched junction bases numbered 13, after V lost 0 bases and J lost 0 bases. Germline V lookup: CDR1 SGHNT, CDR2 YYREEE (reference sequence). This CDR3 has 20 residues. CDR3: CASSLGARTGVWSSYNEQFF. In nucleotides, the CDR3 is TGTGCCAGCAGCTTGGGGGCCAGGACAGGGGTATGGAGCTCCTACAATGAGCAGTTCTTC.

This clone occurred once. The CDR3 nucleotides read TGTGCCAGCAATGATTTGGGGGGTGAGCGGCCCTACGAGCAGTACTTC. It yields the protein CASNDLGGERPYEQYF. This rearrangement joins TRBV6-1 to TRBJ2-7, with D tentatively TRBD2 (6 bases). CDR1 is MNHNS, CDR2 SASEGT, per germline. The CDR3 is made up of 16 amino acids. V lost 7 bases and J 2 bases, leaving 21 bases between the germline ends.

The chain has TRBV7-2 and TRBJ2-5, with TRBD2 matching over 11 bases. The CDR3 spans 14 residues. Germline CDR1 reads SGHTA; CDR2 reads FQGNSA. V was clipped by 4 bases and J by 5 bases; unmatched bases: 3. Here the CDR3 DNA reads TGTGCCAGCAGCTCCAGGACTAGCGGGGAGACCCAGTACTTC. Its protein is CASSSRTSGETQYF. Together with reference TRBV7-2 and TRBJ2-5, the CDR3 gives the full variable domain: GAGVSQSPSNKVTEKGKDVELRCDPISGHTALYWYRQSLGQGLEFLIYFQGNSAPDKSGLPSDRFSAERTGGSVSTLTIQRTQQEDSAVYLCASSSRTSGETQYFGPGTRLLVL.

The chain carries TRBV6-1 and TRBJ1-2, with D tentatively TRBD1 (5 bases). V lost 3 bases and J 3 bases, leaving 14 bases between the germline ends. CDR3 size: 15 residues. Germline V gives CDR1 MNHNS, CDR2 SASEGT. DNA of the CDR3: TGTGCCAGCAGTGAGGGACTGGATCTCTACTATGGCTACACCTTC. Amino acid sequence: CASSEGLDLYYGYTF.

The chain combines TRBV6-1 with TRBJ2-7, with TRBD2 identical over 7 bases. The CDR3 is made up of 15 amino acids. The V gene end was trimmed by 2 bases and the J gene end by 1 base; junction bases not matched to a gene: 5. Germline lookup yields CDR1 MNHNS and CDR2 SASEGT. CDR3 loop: CASSEWGGRSYEQYF. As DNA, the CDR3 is TGTGCCAGCAGTGAATGGGGGGGTAGGTCCTACGAGCAGTACTTC.

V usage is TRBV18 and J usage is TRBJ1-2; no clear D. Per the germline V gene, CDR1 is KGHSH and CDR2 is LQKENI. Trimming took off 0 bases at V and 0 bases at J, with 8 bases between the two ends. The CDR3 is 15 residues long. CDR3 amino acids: CASSPPIEPNYGYTF. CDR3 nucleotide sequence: TGTGCCAGCTCACCACCTATAGAGCCTAACTATGGCTACACCTTC. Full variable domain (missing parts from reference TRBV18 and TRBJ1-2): NAGVMQNPRHLVRRRGQEARLRCSPMKGHSHVYWYRQLPEEGLKFMVYLQKENIIDESGMPKERFSAEFPKEGPSILRIQQVVRGDSAAYFCASSPPIEPNYGYTFGSGTRLTVV.

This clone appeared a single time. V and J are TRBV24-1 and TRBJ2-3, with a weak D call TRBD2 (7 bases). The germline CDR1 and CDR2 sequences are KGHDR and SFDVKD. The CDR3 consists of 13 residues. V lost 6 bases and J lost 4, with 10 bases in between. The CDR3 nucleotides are TGTGCCACCAGTCAGGGGAGGGCAGATACGCAGTATTTT. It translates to CATSQGRADTQYF.

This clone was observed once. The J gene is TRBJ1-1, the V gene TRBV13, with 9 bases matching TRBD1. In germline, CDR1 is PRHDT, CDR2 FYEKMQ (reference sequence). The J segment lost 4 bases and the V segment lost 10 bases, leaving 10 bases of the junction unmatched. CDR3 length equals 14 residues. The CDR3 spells CATHKQGARTEAFF. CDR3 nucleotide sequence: TGTGCCACGCACAAACAGGGGGCGCGCACTGAAGCTTTCTTT.

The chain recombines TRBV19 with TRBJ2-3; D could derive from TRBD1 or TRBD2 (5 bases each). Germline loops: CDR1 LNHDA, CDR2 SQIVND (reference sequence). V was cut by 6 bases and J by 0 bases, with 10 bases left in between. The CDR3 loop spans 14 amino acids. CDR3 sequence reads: CASRLGRSTDTQYF. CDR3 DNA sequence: TGTGCCAGTAGGCTGGGACGGAGCACAGATACGCAGTATTTT.

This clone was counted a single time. Written as DNA, the CDR3 is TGTGCCATCAGTGAATTTGAGGGCTTGGGCGTGGGAGCCAAAAACATTCAGTACTTC. Its protein product is CAISEFEGLGVGAKNIQYF. The J gene is TRBJ2-4, the V gene TRBV10-3; D may be TRBD2 (5 bases). Trimming took 3 bases from V and 0 from J, leaving 21 bases between them. Germline CDR1 ENHRY, CDR2 SYGVKD. CDR3 length equals 19 residues.

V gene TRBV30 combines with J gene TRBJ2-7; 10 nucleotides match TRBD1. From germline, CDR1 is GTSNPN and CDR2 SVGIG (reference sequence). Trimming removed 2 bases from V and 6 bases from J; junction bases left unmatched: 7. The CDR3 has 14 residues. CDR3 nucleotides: TGTGCCTGGAGTATGGGACAGGGGACCTCCGAGCAGTACTTC. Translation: CAWSMGQGTSEQYF.

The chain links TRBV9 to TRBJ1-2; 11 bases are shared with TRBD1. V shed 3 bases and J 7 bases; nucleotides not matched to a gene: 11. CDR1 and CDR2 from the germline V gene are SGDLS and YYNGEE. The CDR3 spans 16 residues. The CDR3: CASSGEPGQGEFGYTF. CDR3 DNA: TGTGCCAGCAGCGGAGAACCGGGACAGGGGGAATTTGGCTACACCTTC.

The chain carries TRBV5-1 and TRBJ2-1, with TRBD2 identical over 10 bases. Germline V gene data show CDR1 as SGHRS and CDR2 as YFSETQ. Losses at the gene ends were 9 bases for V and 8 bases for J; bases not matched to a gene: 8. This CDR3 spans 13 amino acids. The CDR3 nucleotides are TGCGCCACCAAGATAGCGGGGGGTGATGAGCAGTTCTTC. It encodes CATKIAGGDEQFF.